These 26 T cell receptor beta chains originate from one sample sequenced in a study of T cells after posttransplantation cyclophosphamide. Repertoires were generated with immunoSEQ multiplex PCR, while TCRdb's copy carries only in-frame clones and drops some. The table records some 22,000 clones, roughly 82% of them present only once. The sequenced sample consisted of PBMCs. These TCRs come from a woman aged 55-69 years with a blood cancer, CMV-positive, and with a related stem cell donor.

The rearrangement links TRBV15 to TRBJ2-1; 10 nucleotides agree with TRBD2. V was pared by 3 bases and J by 6 bases, with 23 bases of the junction left unmatched. Germline values: CDR1 LNHNV, CDR2 YYDKDF (reference sequence). The CDR3 sequence is 21 residues long. The CDR3 protein is CATSRVTQASGSGWLVNEQFF. CDR3 DNA sequence: TGTGCCACCAGCAGGGTTACGCAAGCTAGCGGGAGTGGGTGGCTTGTCAATGAGCAGTTCTTC.

This chain connects TRBV7-9 to TRBJ2-7; 9 bases match TRBD2. The germline V gene has CDR1 SEHNR and CDR2 FQNEAQ (reference sequence). CDR3 size: 16 residues. V dropped 1 base and J dropped 5; count of bases not matched to a gene: 9. The CDR3 region is CASSLGVAGVGDEQYF. In DNA form, the CDR3 reads TGTGCCAGCAGCTTAGGAGTAGCGGGAGTAGGCGACGAGCAGTACTTC.

The chain links TRBV15 to TRBJ2-1; 9 bases align to TRBD2. CDR1 LNHNV and CDR2 YYDKDF come from the germline V gene (reference sequence). The CDR3 is 15 amino acids. J gave up 8 bases and V 0 bases, and 5 bases lay outside the gene matches. The CDR3 DNA reads TGTGCCACCAGCAGAGAGGCTAGCGGGACATATGAGCAGTTCTTC. It is translated as CATSREASGTYEQFF.

V usage is TRBV7-2 and J usage is TRBJ1-5, with 7 positions matching TRBD1. With V trimmed by 6 bases and J by 5 bases, 7 bases remained unmatched. The CDR3 consists of 14 residues. The V gene's germline CDR1 is SGHTA and CDR2 FQGNSA. CDR3 bases: TGTGCCAGCAGAAAACGGGACAGAGATCAGCCCCAGCATTTT. It translates to CASRKRDRDQPQHF.

The chain combines TRBV6-5 with TRBJ2-2, with 9 nucleotides matching TRBD1. The CDR3 totals 15 residues. Germline lookup yields CDR1 MNHEY and CDR2 SVGAGI. The V segment lost 8 bases and the J segment 5 bases; nucleotides outside the gene matches: 9. CDR3: CASSPGTGKTGELFF. The CDR3 bases are TGTGCCAGCTCCCCCGGGACAGGGAAGACCGGGGAGCTGTTTTTT.

The chain couples TRBV19 to TRBJ2-7; TRBD1 aligns across 7 bases. The CDR3 has 13 amino acids. Losses at the gene ends were 10 bases for V and 7 bases for J; bases not matched to a gene: 13. The V gene's germline CDR1 is LNHDA and CDR2 SQIVND (reference sequence). CDR3 nucleotide sequence: TGTGCCACCCGGACAGGTCTAGTTGGTGAGCAGTACTTC. This gives the protein CATRTGLVGEQYF. The full variable domain, with the rest looked up from reference TRBV19 and TRBJ2-7, is DGGITQSPKYLFRKEGQNVTLSCEQNLNHDAMYWYRQDPGQGLRLIYYSQIVNDFQKGDIAEGYSVSREKKESFPLTVTSAQKNPTAFYLCATRTGLVGEQYFGPGTRLTVT.

The V gene is TRBV27, the J gene TRBJ2-7; 7 bases match TRBD1. The CDR3 length is 14 residues. V shed 6 bases, J shed 5 bases, and the junction held 10 bases outside the gene matches. From germline, CDR1 is MNHEY and CDR2 SMNVEV (reference sequence). The CDR3 coding sequence is TGTGCCAGCAGCTTTATTGAGGGGGCGGACGAGCAGTACTTC. This codes for CASSFIEGADEQYF.

The chain employs TRBV29-1 and TRBJ1-2, with D unresolved. This CDR3 comprises 12 residues. V was cut by 0 bases and J by 6 bases, with 8 bases left in between. CDR1 SQVTM and CDR2 ANQGSEA come from the germline V gene. CDR3: CSVEDLSDGYTF. DNA for the CDR3: TGCAGCGTTGAAGATCTATCGGATGGCTACACCTTC.

The chain is built from TRBV6-4 and TRBJ2-1; tentatively, D is TRBD1 (6 bases). The CDR3 has 14 amino acids. The ends were cut back, 6 bases at V and 6 bases at J, with 15 bases in the middle. Germline-derived CDR1 and CDR2 are MRHNA and SNTAGT. CDR3: CASSPGQRGNEQFF. The CDR3 coding sequence is TGTGCCAGCAGCCCGGGACAAAGAGGCAATGAGCAGTTCTTC.

This clone was seen a single time. This chain uses TRBV27 with TRBJ1-6, with D possibly TRBD1 on 5 matching bases. Trimming took 0 bases from V and 10 from J, leaving 13 bases between them. Germline assignment: CDR1 MNHEY and CDR2 SMNVEV (reference sequence). This CDR3 has 15 amino acids. Written as DNA, the CDR3 is TGTGCCAGCAGTTTATCGGCAGGGTCGGTCTCACCCCTCCACTTT. Translated: CASSLSAGSVSPLHF.

This chain joins TRBV19 and TRBJ2-7, with 7 bases aligning to TRBD1. From germline, CDR1 is LNHDA and CDR2 SQIVND (reference sequence). The CDR3 has 14 amino acids. With V trimmed by 5 bases and J by 6 bases, 10 bases remained unmatched. CDR3 sequence (DNA): TGTGCCAGTAGTTCTGGGACAGTTTCGTCCGAGCAGTACTTC. It is translated as CASSSGTVSSEQYF. The whole variable domain, filled in from reference TRBV19 and TRBJ2-7, reads DGGITQSPKYLFRKEGQNVTLSCEQNLNHDAMYWYRQDPGQGLRLIYYSQIVNDFQKGDIAEGYSVSREKKESFPLTVTSAQKNPTAFYLCASSSGTVSSEQYFGPGTRLTVT.

The rearrangement joins TRBV5-5 to TRBJ1-4; 9 bases line up with TRBD1. Losses at the gene ends were 3 bases for V and 8 bases for J; bases not matched to a gene: 11. CDR1 and CDR2 (germline): SGHKS, YYEKEE (reference sequence). This CDR3 has 16 residues. CDR3 protein: CASSSQPTGGREKLFF. The CDR3 DNA reads TGTGCCAGCAGCTCTCAGCCGACAGGGGGGCGCGAAAAACTGTTTTTT.

This chain connects TRBV5-1 to TRBJ2-2; TRBD2 is a possible D gene (5 bases). Germline V gene lookup returns CDR1 SGHRS and CDR2 YFSETQ. CDR3 length: 16 residues. V was clipped by 6 bases and J by 6 bases, with 21 bases between them. The chain's CDR3 is CASKGIGGARAGELFF. CDR3 DNA sequence: TGCGCCAGCAAGGGAATTGGAGGCGCGAGGGCCGGGGAGCTGTTTTTT. The complete variable domain, with remaining parts taken from reference TRBV5-1 and TRBJ2-2, reads KAGVTQTPRYLIKTRGQQVTLSCSPISGHRSVSWYQQTPGQGLQFLFEYFSETQRNKGNFPGRFSGRQFSNSRSEMNVSTLELGDSALYLCASKGIGGARAGELFFGEGSRLTVL.

The rearrangement joins TRBV5-1 to TRBJ1-1, with 7 bases lining up with TRBD1. Per the germline V gene, CDR1 is SGHRS and CDR2 is YFSETQ. The CDR3 length is 16 residues. V lost 3 bases, J lost 8 bases, and 16 bases stayed unmatched. The CDR3 spells CASSSDPGTVKAEAFF. The DNA of the CDR3 is TGCGCCAGCAGCTCCGACCCCGGGACAGTGAAGGCGGAAGCTTTCTTT.

This clone was detected a few times. This rearrangement joins TRBV2 to TRBJ1-5; D not certain. The CDR3 loop spans 12 amino acids. The germline V gene has CDR1 SNHLY and CDR2 FYNNEI. V lost 7 bases and J lost 0, with 4 bases in between. CDR3 bases: TGTGCCAGCACAGGTAGCAATCAGCCCCAGCATTTT. Its translation: CASTGSNQPQHF.

The V gene is TRBV4-1, the J gene TRBJ2-6; 7 bases are shared with TRBD1. V lost 4 bases to trimming and J lost 1 base; unmatched junction nucleotides: 1. The CDR3 has 15 residues. Germline V gene data show CDR1 as MGHRA and CDR2 as YSYEKL. The CDR3 loop is CASSRQGSGANVLTF. CDR3 in DNA: TGCGCCAGCAGCCGACAGGGATCTGGGGCCAACGTCCTGACTTTC.

The genes are TRBV5-4 and TRBJ2-5; 8 bases are a match to TRBD2. The CDR3 is 16 residues long. After removal of 4 bases from V and 3 bases from J, the junction contained 11 bases not matched to a gene. From germline, CDR1 is SGHNT and CDR2 YYREEE (reference sequence). CDR3 sequence: CASSAGLPREEETQYF. DNA of the CDR3: TGTGCCAGCAGCGCTGGTCTCCCGCGGGAGGAAGAGACCCAGTACTTC.

The J gene is TRBJ2-7, the V gene TRBV5-4; 8 bases match TRBD2. The V gene end was trimmed by 2 bases and the J gene end by 4 bases; junction bases not matched to a gene: 5. The germline gives CDR1 SGHNT, CDR2 YYREEE (reference sequence). The CDR3 spans 14 residues. CDR3 protein: CASSFSGGRYEQYF. The DNA of the CDR3 is TGTGCCAGCAGCTTCAGCGGGGGCCGATACGAGCAGTACTTC.

This sequence joins TRBV4-2 and TRBJ2-3; TRBD2 matches at 12 bases. Germline V CDR1 and CDR2: LGHNA, YNFKEQ. CDR3 length: 17 residues. Losses at the gene ends were 1 base for V and 4 bases for J; bases not matched to a gene: 6. CDR3 nucleotide sequence: TGTGCCAGCAGCCAAGGGACTAGCGGGAAGTCATCAGATACGCAGTATTTT. This gives the protein CASSQGTSGKSSDTQYF.

The V and J genes are TRBV9 and TRBJ2-1; tentatively, D is TRBD2 (6 bases). Trimming left V 0 bases short and J 5 bases short, with 15 bases between. Germline values: CDR1 SGDLS, CDR2 YYNGEE. CDR3 length: 16 amino acids. CDR3 loop: CASSVVDSGGNNEQFF. The DNA of the CDR3 is TGTGCCAGCAGCGTAGTAGATAGCGGCGGGAACAATGAGCAGTTCTTC.

V is TRBV2 and J is TRBJ1-5; 7 bases map to TRBD1. The CDR3 length is 15 residues. The ends lost 3 bases at V and 5 bases at J; junction bases unmatched: 7. CDR1 SNHLY and CDR2 FYNNEI come from the germline V gene. The CDR3 sequence is CASSDMAGGYQPQHF. In DNA form, the CDR3 reads TGTGCCAGCAGTGACATGGCAGGGGGATATCAGCCCCAGCATTTT. Supplemented by reference TRBV2 and TRBJ1-5, the full variable domain reads EPEVTQTPSHQVTQMGQEVILRCVPISNHLYFYWYRQILGQKVEFLVSFYNNEISEKSEIFDDQFSVERPDGSNFTLKIRSTKLEDSAMYFCASSDMAGGYQPQHFGDGTRLSIL.

This clone has more than one count but fewer than ten. The V gene is TRBV7-9, the J gene TRBJ1-1, with a weak D call TRBD1 (6 bases). The CDR3 sequence is 14 residues long. V was clipped by 6 bases and J by 4 bases, with 15 bases between them. Germline CDR1 reads SEHNR; CDR2 reads FQNEAQ (reference sequence). As DNA, the CDR3 is TGTGCCAGCAGGCACAGGGTGGGATCCACTGAAGCTTTCTTT. Protein sequence: CASRHRVGSTEAFF.

This chain connects TRBV7-9 to TRBJ2-7; D uncertain. The length of the CDR3 is 13 residues. Trimming left V 4 bases short and J 1 base short, with 8 bases between. Germline-derived CDR1 and CDR2 are SEHNR and FQNEAQ (reference sequence). The CDR3 DNA is TGTGCCAGCAGCTATGAGATGTCCTACGAGCAGTACTTC. Protein product: CASSYEMSYEQYF.

The chain employs TRBV7-2 and TRBJ2-7; D is undetermined. This CDR3 has 13 amino acids. Trimming pared 6 bases from V and 3 bases from J, leaving 12 bases between. Looked up from germline, CDR1 is SGHTA and CDR2 is FQGNSA. CDR3 in DNA: TGTGCCAGCAGAACCACTAACGGCTACGAGCAGTACTTC. It yields the protein CASRTTNGYEQYF.

The chain links TRBV30 to TRBJ1-5, with unresolved D. Trimming took 6 bases from V and 4 from J, leaving 10 bases between them. The germline gives CDR1 GTSNPN, CDR2 SVGIG (reference sequence). There are 12 residues in the CDR3. Here the CDR3 reads CACNQVNQPQHF. In DNA form, the CDR3 reads TGTGCCTGCAACCAGGTGAATCAGCCCCAGCATTTT.

The chain has TRBV6-1 and TRBJ1-1, with 7 bases lining up with TRBD1. V trimming: 4 bases; J trimming: 6 bases; junction bases outside the gene matches: 8. Germline CDR1 MNHNS, CDR2 SASEGT. The length of the CDR3 is 14 residues. The CDR3 DNA follows: TGTGCCAGCAGTGGTCTATACAGGGGTTCTGAAGCTTTCTTT. Encoded protein: CASSGLYRGSEAFF.